The 21 T cell receptor beta chains listed next were all sequenced from one sample in a study of T cell responses to AZD1222 COVID-19 vaccine. Sequenced by immunoSEQ multiplex PCR; TCRdb stores in-frame clones only, minus some. The table shows some 140,000 clones, with nearly 95% occurring only once. Specimen: peripheral blood, collected on day 0 of AZD1222 vaccination. All receptors come from an adult in good health.

The V and J genes are TRBV4-3 and TRBJ2-5, with 13 bases aligning to TRBD2. The CDR3 runs to 16 residues. Trimming at V came to 5 bases and at J to 4 bases, leaving 7 bases not matched to a gene. CDR1 and CDR2 (germline): LGHNA, YSLEER. CDR3: CASSFYRLAGGETQYF. For the CDR3, the DNA is TGCGCCAGCAGCTTCTATAGACTAGCGGGAGGAGAGACCCAGTACTTC.

This clone occurred once. V and J are TRBV2 and TRBJ2-6; the D is unclear. V lost 4 bases and J 0 bases, leaving 10 bases between the germline ends. This CDR3 region has 16 residues. The V gene's germline CDR1 is SNHLY and CDR2 FYNNEI. In nucleotides, the CDR3 is TGTGCCAGCAGTGTTCGGGTCGGCTCTGGGGCCAACGTCCTGACTTTC. It yields the protein CASSVRVGSGANVLTF.

This clone appeared once. The CDR3 spells CASSQVGQGTQTQYF. Written as DNA, the CDR3 is TGTGCCAGCAGCCAAGTGGGACAGGGAACCCAGACCCAGTACTTC. The rearrangement links TRBV3-1 (or the pseudogene TRBV3-2) to TRBJ2-5, with 9 bases aligning to TRBD1. This CDR3 has 15 amino acids. Germline-derived CDR1 and CDR2 are LGHDT and YNNKEL (reference sequence). V lost 1 base and J lost 6; bases outside the gene matches: 6.

This chain connects TRBV12-3 or TRBV12-4 to TRBJ2-3; D possibly matches TRBD1 or TRBD2 (5 bases each). The CDR3 length is 12 residues. Trimming removed 6 bases from V and 14 bases from J, with 18 bases in between. As DNA, the CDR3 is TGTGCCAGCAGCCCTGGGGGTACTAATGGGTATTTT. It codes for CASSPGGTNGYF.

The CDR3 coding sequence is TGTGCCAGCAGTTTATTGGACAATGAGCAGTTCTTC. This gives the protein CASSLLDNEQFF. The chain has TRBV28 and TRBJ2-1; D unclear. Germline V gives CDR1 MDHEN, CDR2 SYDVKM. The CDR3 totals 12 residues. Trimming took 1 base from V and 5 from J, leaving 3 bases between them.

The chain joins TRBV6-6 to TRBJ1-3, with a weak D call TRBD1 (5 bases). The germline V gene has CDR1 MNHNY and CDR2 SVGAGI (reference sequence). The CDR3 spans 16 residues. V was shortened by 4 bases and J by 1 base, with 14 bases between the two germline ends. In DNA form, the CDR3 reads TGTGCCAGCAGTTTGGGCAGCGGGGGGTCTGGAAACACCATATATTTT. It is translated as CASSLGSGGSGNTIYF.

The chain combines TRBV12-3 or TRBV12-4 with TRBJ1-3, with unresolved D. The CDR3 covers 13 residues. Trimming took off 5 bases at V and 1 base at J, with 6 bases between the two ends. This CDR3 is CASSGNSGNTIYF. Here the CDR3 DNA reads TGTGCCAGCAGTGGGAATTCTGGAAACACCATATATTTT.

The chain recombines TRBV19 with TRBJ1-1; D unresolved. The germline CDR1 and CDR2 sequences are LNHDA and SQIVND (reference sequence). The V end was cut by 5 bases, the J end by 4 bases, with 8 bases between. CDR3 length: 12 residues. The CDR3 DNA follows: TGTGCCAGTAGTCGACCGGGCACTGAAGCTTTCTTT. This encodes CASSRPGTEAFF.

The chain combines TRBV7-9 with TRBJ1-1; D perhaps matches TRBD1 (5 bases). Germline values: CDR1 SEHNR, CDR2 FQNEAQ (reference sequence). Between the trimmed V and J ends, which lost 2 bases and 4 bases, there was a span of 8 bases. CDR3 length: 13 amino acids. CDR3 nucleotides: TGTGCCAGCAGCTTACCGGACACCACTGAAGCTTTCTTT. Amino acids: CASSLPDTTEAFF.

V usage is TRBV28 and J usage is TRBJ2-4, with D hard to call. V dropped 2 bases and J dropped 0 bases, with 8 bases sitting between them. Germline V lookup: CDR1 MDHEN, CDR2 SYDVKM. The CDR3 is 15 residues long. DNA for the CDR3: TGTGCCAGCAGTTTACCGTCGGGAGCCAAAAACATTCAGTACTTC. This encodes CASSLPSGAKNIQYF.

The CDR3 loop is CASSRTGTLNTEAFF. DNA for the CDR3: TGTGCCAGCTCGCGGACAGGGACGCTGAACACTGAAGCTTTCTTT. J is TRBJ1-1 and V is TRBV18; 8 bases are a match to TRBD1. Germline loops: CDR1 KGHSH, CDR2 LQKENI. Trimming at V came to 6 bases and at J to 0 bases, leaving 6 bases not matched to a gene. The CDR3 has 15 amino acids.

The chain recombines TRBV9 with TRBJ2-1, with 7 bases fitting TRBD1. In germline, CDR1 is SGDLS, CDR2 YYNGEE. V was pared by 1 base and J by 5 bases, with 12 bases of the junction left unmatched. The CDR3 contains 17 residues. In DNA form, the CDR3 reads TGTGCCAGCAGCGTACACCTTGGGACAGCAACAAACAATGAGCAGTTCTTC. It yields the protein CASSVHLGTATNNEQFF.

The genes are TRBV7-9 and TRBJ2-7; 8 positions match TRBD2. In germline, CDR1 is SEHNR, CDR2 FQNEAQ (reference sequence). The ends lost 5 bases at V and 6 bases at J; junction bases unmatched: 9. The CDR3 is made up of 14 amino acids. The CDR3 DNA reads as TGTGCCAGCAGCCCCAGCGGGAGTGACGGCGAGCAGTACTTC. It translates to CASSPSGSDGEQYF.

DNA for the CDR3: TGTGCCAGCAGGCTGACAGATACGCAGTATTTT. Residues: CASRLTDTQYF. The V gene is TRBV12-3 or TRBV12-4, the J gene TRBJ2-3; no definite D call. The CDR3 length is 11 residues. V was cut by 6 bases and J by 3 bases, with 4 bases left in between.

The J gene is TRBJ2-1, the V gene TRBV15; D ambiguous. From germline, CDR1 is LNHNV and CDR2 YYDKDF (reference sequence). The V end was cut by 4 bases, the J end by 3 bases, with 13 bases between. CDR3 size: 15 residues. Here the CDR3 reads CATSTPYSNYNEQFF. CDR3 coding DNA: TGTGCCACCAGCACACCCTACTCAAACTACAATGAGCAGTTCTTC.

The chain carries TRBV24-1 and TRBJ2-5, with D uncertain. The CDR3 has 11 residues. Trimming shortened V by 7 bases and J by 7 bases, and 9 bases separated the two germline ends. Germline loops: CDR1 KGHDR, CDR2 SFDVKD. The CDR3 reads CATSSLGTQYF. In DNA, the CDR3 is TGTGCCACCAGCTCCTTGGGGACCCAGTACTTC.

This clone was seen once. The chain carries TRBV19 and TRBJ2-5, with a tentative D call TRBD1 (5 bases). Trimming cost V 5 bases and J 1 base, with 14 bases left between them. This CDR3 spans 15 amino acids. CDR1 and CDR2 (germline): LNHDA, SQIVND (reference sequence). The CDR3 is CASSLRDSLQETQYF. The CDR3 DNA reads as TGTGCCAGTAGTCTCCGCGACAGCCTCCAAGAGACCCAGTACTTC.

This sequence joins TRBV7-9 and TRBJ1-6; the D gene is possibly TRBD1 (5 bases). Trimming removed 5 bases at V and 14 bases at J, with 22 bases between. The CDR3 runs to 15 residues. Germline V CDR1 and CDR2: SEHNR, FQNEAQ (reference sequence). CDR3: CASSTTRDPLRTLHF. DNA for the CDR3: TGTGCCAGCAGCACTACCCGGGACCCGCTTAGGACCCTCCACTTT.

The chain employs TRBV18 and TRBJ1-3; 9 positions agree with TRBD1. The germline gives CDR1 KGHSH, CDR2 LQKENI. The CDR3 has 16 amino acids. The J segment lost 2 bases and the V segment lost 6 bases, leaving 8 bases of the junction unmatched. CDR3 in amino acids: CASSTSGTGTGNTIYF. In DNA, the CDR3 is TGTGCCAGCTCCACTTCCGGGACAGGGACTGGAAACACCATATATTTT.

V and J are TRBV12-3 or TRBV12-4 and TRBJ2-7; the match to TRBD1 covers 9 bases. Trimming at V came to 6 bases and at J to 5 bases, leaving 5 bases not matched to a gene. There are 13 residues in the CDR3. CDR3 bases: TGTGCCAGCAGACAGACAGGGGGGAACGAGCAGTACTTC. It specifies CASRQTGGNEQYF.

V gene TRBV12-3 or TRBV12-4 combines with J gene TRBJ1-2; D not certain. The CDR3 contains 13 residues. V dropped 3 bases and J dropped 2 bases, with 7 bases sitting between them. The CDR3 DNA reads TGTGCCAGCAGTTTTGGGCAGAACTATGGCTACACCTTC. It is translated as CASSFGQNYGYTF.